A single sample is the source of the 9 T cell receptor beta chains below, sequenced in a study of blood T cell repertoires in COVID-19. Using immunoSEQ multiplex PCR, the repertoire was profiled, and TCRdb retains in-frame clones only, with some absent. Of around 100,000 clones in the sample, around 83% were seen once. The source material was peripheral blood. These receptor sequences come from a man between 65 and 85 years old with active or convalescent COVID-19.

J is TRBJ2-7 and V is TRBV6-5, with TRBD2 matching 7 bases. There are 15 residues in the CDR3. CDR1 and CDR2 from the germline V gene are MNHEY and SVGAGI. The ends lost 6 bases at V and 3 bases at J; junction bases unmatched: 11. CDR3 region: CASSPGLDSLYEQYF. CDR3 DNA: TGTGCCAGCAGCCCCGGACTAGACTCTCTCTACGAGCAGTACTTC.

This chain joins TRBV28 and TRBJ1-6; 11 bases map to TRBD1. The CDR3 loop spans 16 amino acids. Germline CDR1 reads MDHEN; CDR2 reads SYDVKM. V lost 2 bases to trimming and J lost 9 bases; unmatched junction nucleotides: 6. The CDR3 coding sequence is TGTGCCAGCAGTTTAAGGACAGGGGGCACAAGTTCACCCCTCCACTTT. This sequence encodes CASSLRTGGTSSPLHF.

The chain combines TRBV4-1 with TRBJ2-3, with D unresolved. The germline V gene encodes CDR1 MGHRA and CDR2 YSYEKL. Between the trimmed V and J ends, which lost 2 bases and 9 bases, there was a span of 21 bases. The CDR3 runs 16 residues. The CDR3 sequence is CASSQSPSRADSTQYF. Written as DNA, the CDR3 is TGCGCCAGCAGCCAAAGTCCTTCGCGTGCCGATAGCACGCAGTATTTT.

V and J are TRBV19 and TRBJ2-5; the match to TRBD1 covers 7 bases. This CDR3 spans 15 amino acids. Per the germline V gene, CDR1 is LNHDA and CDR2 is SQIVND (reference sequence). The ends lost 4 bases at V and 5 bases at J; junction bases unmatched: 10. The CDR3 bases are TGTGCCAGTAGTAGGCGGACAGGCCGTATCGAGACCCAGTACTTC. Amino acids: CASSRRTGRIETQYF.

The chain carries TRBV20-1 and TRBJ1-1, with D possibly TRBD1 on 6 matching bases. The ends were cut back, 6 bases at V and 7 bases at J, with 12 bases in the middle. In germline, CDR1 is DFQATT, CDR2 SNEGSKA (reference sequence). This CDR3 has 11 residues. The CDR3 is CSARQDREAFF. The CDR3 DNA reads TGCAGTGCCCGACAGGACCGTGAAGCTTTCTTT.

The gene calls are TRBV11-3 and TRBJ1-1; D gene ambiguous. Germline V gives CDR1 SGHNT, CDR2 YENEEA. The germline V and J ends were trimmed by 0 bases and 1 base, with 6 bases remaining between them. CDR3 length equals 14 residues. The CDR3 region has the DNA TGTGCCAGCAGCTTAGATGGGCAGAACACTGAAGCTTTCTTT. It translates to CASSLDGQNTEAFF.

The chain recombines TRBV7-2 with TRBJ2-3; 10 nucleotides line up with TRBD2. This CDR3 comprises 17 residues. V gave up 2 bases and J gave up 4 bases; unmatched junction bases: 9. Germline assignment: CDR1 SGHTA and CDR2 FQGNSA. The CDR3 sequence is CASSLLGLAGVSDTQYF. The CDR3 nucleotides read TGTGCCAGCAGCTTATTAGGTCTAGCGGGGGTCTCAGATACGCAGTATTTT.

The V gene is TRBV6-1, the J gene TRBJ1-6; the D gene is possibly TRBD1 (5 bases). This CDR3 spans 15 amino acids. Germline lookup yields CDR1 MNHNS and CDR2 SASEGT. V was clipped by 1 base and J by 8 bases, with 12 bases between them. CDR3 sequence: CASSEGGYGHSPLHF. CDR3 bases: TGTGCCAGCAGTGAAGGGGGCTACGGGCATTCACCCCTCCACTTT.

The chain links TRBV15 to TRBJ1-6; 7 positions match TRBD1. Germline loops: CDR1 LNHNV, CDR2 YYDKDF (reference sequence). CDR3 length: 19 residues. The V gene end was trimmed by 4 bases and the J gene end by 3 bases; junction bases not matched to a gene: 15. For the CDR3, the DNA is TGTGCCACCAGCAAACTTTGGACGGGACAGTCAAACTATAATTCACCCCTCCACTTT. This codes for CATSKLWTGQSNYNSPLHF.